Listed below are T cell receptor beta chains from one sample, sequenced in a study of T cells in Graves' hyperthyroidism and ophthalmopathy. TCRdb itself ran the multiplex PCR reads through MiXCR, one entry per CDR3 protein. This sample has around 300,000 distinct CDR3 sequences, with approximately 13% found just once. Source material: blood. The receptor source for this set is a woman younger than 45 with Graves' hyperthyroidism. Both conserved end residues are part of each CDR3. The D gene is left open where the match is weak. The size of a clone is reported for some rows only, either as once, few or many, or as a class for expanded clones.

cdr3_nt cdr3_aa j_call clone_size d_call v_call
TGTGCCAGCAGCCTCATTTCACTAGCGGGAGCCACCGAGGTAGATACGCAGTATTTT CASSLISLAGATEVDTQYF TRBJ2-3 few TRBD2 TRBV13
TGTGCCAGTAGTATAGATAATAGTCCATCAACCCGGGATGGCTACACCTTC CASSIDNSPSTRDGYTF TRBJ1-2 few NA TRBV19
TGTGCCAGCAGTTTATCCCTATCAGGAGTCCAAGAGACCCAGTACTTC CASSLSLSGVQETQYF TRBJ2-5 many NA TRBV12-3/TRBV12-4
TGCAGCGTAGGGGACAATATGAACACTGAAGCTTTCTTT CSVGDNMNTEAFF TRBJ1-1 many NA TRBV29-1
TGTGCCAGCAGGGCCACCGGGACAGACAATCAGCCCCAGCATTTT CASRATGTDNQPQHF TRBJ1-5 NA TRBD1 TRBV5-8
TGTGCCAGCTCACGTCTGGATACGCAGTATTTT CASSRLDTQYF TRBJ2-3 NA NA TRBV18
TGCGCCAGCAGCCAAGAGATCCGGACAATTAGCGGGAAAAGCACAGATACGCAGTATTTT CASSQEIRTISGKSTDTQYF TRBJ2-3 NA TRBD2 TRBV4-1
TGCAGTGCTGTAGGCCTAAGACAAGAGACCCAGTACTTC CSAVGLRQETQYF TRBJ2-5 many NA TRBV20-1
TGCAGCGCGGACATCCAGAACACTGAAGCTTTCTTT CSADIQNTEAFF TRBJ1-1 NA NA TRBV29-1
TGTGCCAGCGAGACAAGAGGAGGCTCAGATACGCAGTATTTT CASETRGGSDTQYF TRBJ2-3 NA NA TRBV3-1
TGTGCCAGCAGCAGTACAGGGGCGGTAGGGAGACAGCCCCAGCATTTT CASSSTGAVGRQPQHF TRBJ1-5 NA TRBD1 TRBV7-4
TGTGCCAGCAGCCCTACAGGCCTCTCCTACGAGCAGTACTTC CASSPTGLSYEQYF TRBJ2-7 few NA TRBV13
TGTGCCAGCAGCTTAGGGTGGGATAGCAATCAGCCCCAGCATTTT CASSLGWDSNQPQHF TRBJ1-5 many NA TRBV11-2
TGTGCCAGCCGCTCGCCACCGGGACAGAGCTACACCTTC CASRSPPGQSYTF TRBJ1-2 few TRBD1 TRBV6-1
TGTGCCAGCAGCTCCTCGAGCTCCTACGAGCAGTACTTC CASSSSSSYEQYF TRBJ2-7 many NA TRBV13